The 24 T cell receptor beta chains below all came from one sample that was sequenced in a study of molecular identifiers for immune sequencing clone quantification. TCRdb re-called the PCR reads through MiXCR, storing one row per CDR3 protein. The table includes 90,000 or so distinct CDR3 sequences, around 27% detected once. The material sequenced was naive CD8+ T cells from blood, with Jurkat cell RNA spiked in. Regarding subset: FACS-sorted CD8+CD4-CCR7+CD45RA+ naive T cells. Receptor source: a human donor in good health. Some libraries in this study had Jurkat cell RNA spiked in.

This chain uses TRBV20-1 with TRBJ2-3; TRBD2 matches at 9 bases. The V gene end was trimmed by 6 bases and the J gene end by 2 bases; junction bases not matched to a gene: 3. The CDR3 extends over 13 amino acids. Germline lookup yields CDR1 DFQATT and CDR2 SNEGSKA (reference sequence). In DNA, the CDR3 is TGCAGTGCAGTAGCGGGGGTCACAGATACGCAGTATTTT. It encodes CSAVAGVTDTQYF.

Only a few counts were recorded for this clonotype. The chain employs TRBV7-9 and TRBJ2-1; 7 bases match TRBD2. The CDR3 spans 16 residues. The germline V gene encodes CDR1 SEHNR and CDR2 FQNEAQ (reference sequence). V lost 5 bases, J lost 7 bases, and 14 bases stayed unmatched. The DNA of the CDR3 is TGTGCCAGCAGCCCCTCCTACCGGGGAGGGCCTAATGAGCAGTTCTTC. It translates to CASSPSYRGGPNEQFF.

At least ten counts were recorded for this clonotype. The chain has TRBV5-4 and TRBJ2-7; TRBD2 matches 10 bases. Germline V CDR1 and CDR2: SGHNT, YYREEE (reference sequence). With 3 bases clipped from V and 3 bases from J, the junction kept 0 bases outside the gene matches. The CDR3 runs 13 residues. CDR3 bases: TGTGCCAGCAGCTCTAGCGGGAGCTACGAGCAGTACTTC. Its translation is CASSSSGSYEQYF.

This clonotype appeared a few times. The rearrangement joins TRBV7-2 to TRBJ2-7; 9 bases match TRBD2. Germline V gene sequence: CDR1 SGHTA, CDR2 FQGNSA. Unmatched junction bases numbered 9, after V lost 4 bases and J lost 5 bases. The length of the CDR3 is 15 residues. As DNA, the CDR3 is TGTGCCAGCAGCTACCCGGGACTAGCATTCCACGAGCAGTACTTC. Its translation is CASSYPGLAFHEQYF.

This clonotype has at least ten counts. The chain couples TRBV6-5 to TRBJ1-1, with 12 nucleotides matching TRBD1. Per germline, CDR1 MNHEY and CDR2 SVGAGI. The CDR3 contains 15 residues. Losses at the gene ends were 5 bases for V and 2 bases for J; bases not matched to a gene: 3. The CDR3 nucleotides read TGTGCCAGCAGTCTCGGGACAGGGGGCAACACTGAAGCTTTCTTT. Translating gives CASSLGTGGNTEAFF.

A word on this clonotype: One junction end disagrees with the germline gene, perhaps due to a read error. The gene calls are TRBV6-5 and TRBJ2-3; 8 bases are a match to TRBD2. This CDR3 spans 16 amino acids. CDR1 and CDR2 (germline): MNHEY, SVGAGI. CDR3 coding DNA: TGTGCCAGCAGTTACTTGGGCGGGAGGAGCCAAGATACGCAGAATTTT. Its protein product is CASSYLGGRSQDTQNF.

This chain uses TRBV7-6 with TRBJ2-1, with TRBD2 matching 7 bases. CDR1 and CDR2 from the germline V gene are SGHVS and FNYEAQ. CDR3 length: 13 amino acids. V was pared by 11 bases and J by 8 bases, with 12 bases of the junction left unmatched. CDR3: CAGTPGRAYEQFF. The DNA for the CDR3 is TGTGCCGGCACCCCAGGGAGGGCCTATGAGCAGTTCTTC.

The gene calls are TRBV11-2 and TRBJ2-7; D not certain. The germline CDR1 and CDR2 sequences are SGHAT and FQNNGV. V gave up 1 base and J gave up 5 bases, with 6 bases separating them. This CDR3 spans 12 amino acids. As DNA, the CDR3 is TGTGCCAGCAGCTTAGTTACGGACGAGCAGTACTTC. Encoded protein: CASSLVTDEQYF. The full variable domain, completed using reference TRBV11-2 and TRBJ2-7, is EAGVAQSPRYKIIEKRQSVAFWCNPISGHATLYWYQQILGQGPKLLIQFQNNGVVDDSQLPKDRFSAERLKGVDSTLKIQPAKLEDSAVYLCASSLVTDEQYFGPGTRLTVT.

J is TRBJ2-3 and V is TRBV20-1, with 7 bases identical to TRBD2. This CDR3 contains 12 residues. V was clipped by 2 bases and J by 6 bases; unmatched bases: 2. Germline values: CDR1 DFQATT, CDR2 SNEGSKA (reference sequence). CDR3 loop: CSARLLADTQYF. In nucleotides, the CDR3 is TGCAGTGCTAGACTACTAGCGGATACGCAGTATTTT.

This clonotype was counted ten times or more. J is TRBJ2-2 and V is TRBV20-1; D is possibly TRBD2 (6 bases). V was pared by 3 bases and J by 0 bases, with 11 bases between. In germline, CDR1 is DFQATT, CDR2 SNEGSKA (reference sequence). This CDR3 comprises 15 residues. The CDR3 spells CSASNPGANTGELFF. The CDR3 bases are TGCAGTGCTAGCAATCCGGGAGCGAACACCGGGGAGCTGTTTTTT.

The CDR3 DNA follows: TGTGCCAGCAGCCCACCTACTAGCGGCCCAAGCGATAACAATGAGCAGTTCTTC. Amino acids: CASSPPTSGPSDNNEQFF. The chain combines TRBV3-1 with TRBJ2-1; TRBD2 aligns across 8 bases. The CDR3 length is 18 residues. Unmatched junction bases numbered 16, after V lost 4 bases and J lost 5 bases. CDR1 and CDR2 (germline): LGHDT, YNNKEL (reference sequence).

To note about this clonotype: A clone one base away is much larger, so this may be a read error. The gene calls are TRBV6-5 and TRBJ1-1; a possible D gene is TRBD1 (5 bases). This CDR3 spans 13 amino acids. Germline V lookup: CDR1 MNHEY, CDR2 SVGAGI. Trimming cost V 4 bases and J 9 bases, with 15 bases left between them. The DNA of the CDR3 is TGTGCCAGCAGTTCCCAGGGCCAGACTAAAGCTTTCTTT. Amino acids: CASSSQGQTKAFF.

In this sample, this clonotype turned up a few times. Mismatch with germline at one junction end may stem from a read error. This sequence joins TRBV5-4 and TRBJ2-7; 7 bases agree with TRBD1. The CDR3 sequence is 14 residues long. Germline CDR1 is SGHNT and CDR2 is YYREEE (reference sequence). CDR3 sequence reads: CASSARDRTYKQYF. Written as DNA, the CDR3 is TGTGCCAGCAGCGCCCGGGACAGAACCTACAAGCAGTACTTC.

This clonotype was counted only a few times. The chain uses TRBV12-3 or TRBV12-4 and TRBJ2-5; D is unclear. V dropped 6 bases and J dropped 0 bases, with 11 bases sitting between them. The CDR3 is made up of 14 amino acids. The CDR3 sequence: CASRPDSYQETQYF. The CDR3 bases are TGTGCCAGCAGACCCGACTCGTACCAAGAGACCCAGTACTTC.

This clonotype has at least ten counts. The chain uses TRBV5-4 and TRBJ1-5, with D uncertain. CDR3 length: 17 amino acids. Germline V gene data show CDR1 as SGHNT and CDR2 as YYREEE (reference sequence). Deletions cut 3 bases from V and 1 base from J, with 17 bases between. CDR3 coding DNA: TGTGCCAGCAGCTCCGGACGGCCCGGGGAGAGCAATCAGCCCCAGCATTTT. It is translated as CASSSGRPGESNQPQHF.

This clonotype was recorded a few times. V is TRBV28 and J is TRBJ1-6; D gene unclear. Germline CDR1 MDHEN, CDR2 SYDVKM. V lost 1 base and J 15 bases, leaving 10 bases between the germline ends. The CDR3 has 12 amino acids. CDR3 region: CASSLFGGSLHF. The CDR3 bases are TGTGCCAGCAGTTTATTCGGAGGCAGCCTCCACTTT.

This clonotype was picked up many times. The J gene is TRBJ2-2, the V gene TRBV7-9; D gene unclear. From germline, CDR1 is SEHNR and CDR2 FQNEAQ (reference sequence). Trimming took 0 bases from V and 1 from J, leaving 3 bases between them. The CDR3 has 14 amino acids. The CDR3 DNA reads TGTGCCAGCAGCTTAGCGGGGAACACCGGGGAGCTGTTTTTT. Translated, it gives CASSLAGNTGELFF.

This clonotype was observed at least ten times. The CDR3, as DNA: TGTGCCAGCAGTTCGACAGGGTTCGACACTGAAGCTTTCTTT. Residues: CASSSTGFDTEAFF. J is TRBJ1-1 and V is TRBV6-6; TRBD1 matches 7 bases. The CDR3 totals 14 residues. V lost 4 bases, J lost 3 bases, and 5 bases stayed unmatched. The germline V gene has CDR1 MNHNY and CDR2 SVGAGI (reference sequence).

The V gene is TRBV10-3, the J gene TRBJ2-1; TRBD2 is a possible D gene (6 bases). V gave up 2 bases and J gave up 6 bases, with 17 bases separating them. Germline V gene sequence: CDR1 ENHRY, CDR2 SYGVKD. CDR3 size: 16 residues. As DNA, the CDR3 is TGTGCCATCAGTGAGAAAATGGGGACTCTTGGCAATGAGCAGTTCTTC. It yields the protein CAISEKMGTLGNEQFF.

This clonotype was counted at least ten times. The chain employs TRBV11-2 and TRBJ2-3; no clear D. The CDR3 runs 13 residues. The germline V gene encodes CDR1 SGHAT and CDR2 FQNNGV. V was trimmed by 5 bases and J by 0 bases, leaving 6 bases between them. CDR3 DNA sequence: TGTGCCAGCAGCCCGGAGAGCACAGATACGCAGTATTTT. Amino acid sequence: CASSPESTDTQYF.

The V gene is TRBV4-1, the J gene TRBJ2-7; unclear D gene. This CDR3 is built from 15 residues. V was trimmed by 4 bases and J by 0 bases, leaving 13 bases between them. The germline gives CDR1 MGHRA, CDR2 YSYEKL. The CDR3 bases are TGCGCCAGCAGCCCGTCACTGGGATCCTCCTACGAGCAGTACTTC. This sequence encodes CASSPSLGSSYEQYF.

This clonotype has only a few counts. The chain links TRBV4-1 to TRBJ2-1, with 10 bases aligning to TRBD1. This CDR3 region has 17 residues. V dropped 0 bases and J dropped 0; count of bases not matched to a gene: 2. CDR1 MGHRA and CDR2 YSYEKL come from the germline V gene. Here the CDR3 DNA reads TGCGCCAGCAGCCAAGACGGACAGGGGGGCTCCTACAATGAGCAGTTCTTC. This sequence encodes CASSQDGQGGSYNEQFF.

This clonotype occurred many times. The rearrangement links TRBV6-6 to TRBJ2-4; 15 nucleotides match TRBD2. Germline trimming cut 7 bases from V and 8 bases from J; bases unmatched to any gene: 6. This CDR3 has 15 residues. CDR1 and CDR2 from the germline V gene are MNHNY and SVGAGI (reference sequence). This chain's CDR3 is CASTRTSGGVDIQYF. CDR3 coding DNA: TGTGCCAGCACCAGGACTAGCGGGGGGGTTGACATTCAGTACTTC.

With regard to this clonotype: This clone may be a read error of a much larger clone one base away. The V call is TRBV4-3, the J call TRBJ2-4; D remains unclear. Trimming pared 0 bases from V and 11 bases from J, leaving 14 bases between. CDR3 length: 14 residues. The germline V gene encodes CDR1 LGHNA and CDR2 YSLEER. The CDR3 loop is CASSQDRTADFQYF. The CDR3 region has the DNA TGCGCCAGCAGCCAAGACAGGACCGCTGACTTTCAGTACTTC.